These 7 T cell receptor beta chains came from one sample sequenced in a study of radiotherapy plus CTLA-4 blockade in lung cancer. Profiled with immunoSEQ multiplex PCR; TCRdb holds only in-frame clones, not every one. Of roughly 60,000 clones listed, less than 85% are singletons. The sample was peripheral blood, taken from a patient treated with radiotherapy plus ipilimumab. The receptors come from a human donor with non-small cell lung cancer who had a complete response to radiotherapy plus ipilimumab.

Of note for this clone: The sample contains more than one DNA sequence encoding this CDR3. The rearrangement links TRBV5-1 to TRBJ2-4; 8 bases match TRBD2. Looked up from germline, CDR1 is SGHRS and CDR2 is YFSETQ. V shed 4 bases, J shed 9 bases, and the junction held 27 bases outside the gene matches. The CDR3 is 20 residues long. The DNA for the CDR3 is TGCGCCAGCAGCCCTGGGCAGGTGACGATAACTAGCGGCCCGATTGGCATTCAGTACTTC. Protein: CASSPGQVTITSGPIGIQYF.

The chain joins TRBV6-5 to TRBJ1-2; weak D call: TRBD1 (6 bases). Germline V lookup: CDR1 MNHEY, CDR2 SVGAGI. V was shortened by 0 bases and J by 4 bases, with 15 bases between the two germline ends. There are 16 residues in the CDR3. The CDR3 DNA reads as TGTGCCAGCAGTTACTCGTACCCAGGGGAAGGCTATGGCTACACCTTC. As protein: CASSYSYPGEGYGYTF.

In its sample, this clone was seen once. CDR3 loop: CASSQWAPNEKLFF. For the CDR3, the DNA is TGCGCCAGCAGCCAATGGGCCCCTAATGAAAAACTGTTTTTT. The chain couples TRBV5-1 to TRBJ1-4; D not certain. The V gene lost 4 bases and the J gene lost 3 bases, with 10 bases spanning the gap. Germline assignment: CDR1 SGHRS and CDR2 YFSETQ. The CDR3 covers 14 residues.

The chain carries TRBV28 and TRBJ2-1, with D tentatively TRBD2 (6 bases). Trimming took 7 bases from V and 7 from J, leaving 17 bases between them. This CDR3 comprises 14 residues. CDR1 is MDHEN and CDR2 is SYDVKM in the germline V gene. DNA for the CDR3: TGTGCCAGCACATCCCGCGGGATAGTGAATGAGCAGTTCTTC. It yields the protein CASTSRGIVNEQFF.

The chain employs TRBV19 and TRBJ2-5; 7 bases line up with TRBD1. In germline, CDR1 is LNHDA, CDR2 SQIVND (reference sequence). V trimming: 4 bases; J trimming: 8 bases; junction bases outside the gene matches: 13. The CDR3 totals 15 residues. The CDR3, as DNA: TGTGCCAGTAGTACTTCAGGGGGTGAACGGGTTACCCAGTACTTC. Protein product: CASSTSGGERVTQYF.

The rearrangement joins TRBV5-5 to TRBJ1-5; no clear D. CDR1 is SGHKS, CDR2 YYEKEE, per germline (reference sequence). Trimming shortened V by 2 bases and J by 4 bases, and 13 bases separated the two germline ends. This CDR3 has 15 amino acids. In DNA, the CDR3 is TGTGCCAGCAGCTTAGAGGCACTGGAAAATCAGCCCCAGCATTTT. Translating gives CASSLEALENQPQHF.

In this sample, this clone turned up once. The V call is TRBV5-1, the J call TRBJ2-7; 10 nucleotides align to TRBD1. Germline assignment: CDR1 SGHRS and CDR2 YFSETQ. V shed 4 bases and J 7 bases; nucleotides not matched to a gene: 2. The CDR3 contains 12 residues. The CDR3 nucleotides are TGCGCCAGCAGCCGGACAGGGGGAGAGCAGTACTTC. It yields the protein CASSRTGGEQYF.